A single TCR beta chain is shown here with its context. What it binds is unknown. Data came from immunoSEQ multiplex PCR; TCRdb stores just in-frame clones and leaves some out. In the table there are roughly 550,000 clones, roughly 95% of which are singletons. This sample was taken from a study of shared clonotypes between healthy human individuals. Study conclusions and caveats: The study generally estimated greater richness for naive than memory subsets.

Trimming left V 5 bases short and J 0 bases short, with 14 bases between. CDR1 and CDR2 (germline): LNHDA, SQIVND (reference sequence). This CDR3 is 16 amino acids long. Naive CD8 populations comprised CD45RO-negative cells positively selected for CCR7, excluding terminally differentiated effector memory CD45RA+ cells. Those who donated, Caucasian adults without exception, all lived in Nashville, Tennessee. The TCR was taken from a woman in her 30s in good health. The rearrangement joins TRBV19 to TRBJ1-5; D not certain. Sequencing was carried out using naive CD8+ T cells sorted from blood. CDR3 sequence: CASSEPGIVSNQPQHF. The CDR3 coding sequence is TGTGCCAGTAGTGAACCGGGCATCGTTAGCAATCAGCCCCAGCATTTT. The complete variable domain, with remaining parts taken from reference TRBV19 and TRBJ1-5, reads DGGITQSPKYLFRKEGQNVTLSCEQNLNHDAMYWYRQDPGQGLRLIYYSQIVNDFQKGDIAEGYSVSREKKESFPLTVTSAQKNPTAFYLCASSEPGIVSNQPQHFGDGTRLSIL.